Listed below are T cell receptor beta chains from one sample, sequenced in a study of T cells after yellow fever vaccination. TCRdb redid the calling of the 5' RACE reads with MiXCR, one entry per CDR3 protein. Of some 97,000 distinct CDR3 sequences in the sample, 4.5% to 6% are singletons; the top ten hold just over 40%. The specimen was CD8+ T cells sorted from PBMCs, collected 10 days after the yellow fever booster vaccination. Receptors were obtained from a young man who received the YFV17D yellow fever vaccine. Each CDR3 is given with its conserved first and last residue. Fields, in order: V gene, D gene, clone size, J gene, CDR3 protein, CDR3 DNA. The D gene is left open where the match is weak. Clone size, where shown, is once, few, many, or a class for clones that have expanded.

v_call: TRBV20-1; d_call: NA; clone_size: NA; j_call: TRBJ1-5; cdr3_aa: CSAINRGNQPQHF; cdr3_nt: TGCAGTGCCATCAACAGGGGCAATCAGCCCCAGCATTTT
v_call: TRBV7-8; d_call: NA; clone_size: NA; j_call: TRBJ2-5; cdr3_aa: CASSPTGETQYF; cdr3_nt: TGTGCCAGCAGCCCAACAGGGGAGACCCAGTACTTC
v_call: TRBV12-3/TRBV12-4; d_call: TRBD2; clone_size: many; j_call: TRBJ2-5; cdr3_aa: CASNEGETSGETQYF; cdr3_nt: TGTGCCAGCAACGAGGGGGAGACTAGCGGAGAGACCCAGTACTTC
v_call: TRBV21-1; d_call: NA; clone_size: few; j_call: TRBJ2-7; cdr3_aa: CASSKVSRTQSYEQYF; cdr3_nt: TGTGCCAGCAGCAAAGTTTCCAGGACGCAATCCTACGAGCAGTACTTC
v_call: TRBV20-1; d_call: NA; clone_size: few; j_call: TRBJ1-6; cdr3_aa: CSARDPLAISPLHF; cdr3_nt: TGCAGTGCTAGAGATCCGCTTGCCATTTCACCCCTCCACTTT
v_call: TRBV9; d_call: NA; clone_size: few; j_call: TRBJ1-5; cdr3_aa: CASSDRYSNQPQHF; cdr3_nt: TGTGCCAGCAGCGACAGGTATAGCAATCAGCCCCAGCATTTT
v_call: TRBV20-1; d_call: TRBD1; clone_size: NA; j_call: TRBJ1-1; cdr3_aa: CSAGDSTKGGTEAFF; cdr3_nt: TGCAGTGCTGGGGACAGCACGAAAGGTGGGACTGAAGCTTTCTTT
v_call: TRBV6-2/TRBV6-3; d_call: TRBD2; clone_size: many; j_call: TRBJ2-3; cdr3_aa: CASSPAGDYTDTQYF; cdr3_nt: TGTGCCAGCAGTCCTGCGGGGGACTACACAGATACGCAGTATTTT
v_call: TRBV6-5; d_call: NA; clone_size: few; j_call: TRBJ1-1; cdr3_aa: CASSYSHEEGTEAFF; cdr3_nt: TGTGCCAGCAGTTACTCGCATGAAGAGGGTACTGAAGCTTTCTTT
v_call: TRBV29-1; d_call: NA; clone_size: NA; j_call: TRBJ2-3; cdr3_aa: CSVRQEGPDTQYF; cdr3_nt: TGCAGCGTTCGGCAGGAAGGGCCAGATACGCAGTATTTT
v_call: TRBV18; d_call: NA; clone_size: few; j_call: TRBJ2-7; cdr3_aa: CASSSQGQSYEQYF; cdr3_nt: TGTGCCAGCTCATCGCAGGGGCAATCCTACGAGCAGTACTTC
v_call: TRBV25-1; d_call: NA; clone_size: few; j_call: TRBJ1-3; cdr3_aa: CASSELEGDQGGNTIYF; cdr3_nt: TGTGCCAGCAGTGAGTTAGAGGGGGATCAAGGAGGAAACACCATATATTTT
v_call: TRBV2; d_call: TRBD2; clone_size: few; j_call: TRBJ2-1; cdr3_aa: CALTSVYNEQFF; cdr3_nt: TGTGCTCTGACTAGCGTATACAATGAGCAGTTCTTC
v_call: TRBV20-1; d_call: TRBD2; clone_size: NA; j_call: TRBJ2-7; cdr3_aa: CSARGYGTSGHYEQYF; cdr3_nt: TGCAGTGCTAGAGGTTACGGGACTAGCGGACACTACGAGCAGTACTTC
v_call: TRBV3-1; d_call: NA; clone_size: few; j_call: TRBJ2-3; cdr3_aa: CASSRMNTQYF; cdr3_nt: TGTGCCAGCAGCCGTATGAATACGCAGTATTTT
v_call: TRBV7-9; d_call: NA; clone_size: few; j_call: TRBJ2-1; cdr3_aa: CASSRLGIEWEQFF; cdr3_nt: TGTGCCAGCAGCCGCCTAGGAATCGAGTGGGAGCAGTTCTTC
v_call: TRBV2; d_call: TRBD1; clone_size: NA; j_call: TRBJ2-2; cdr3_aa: CAREGARGELFF; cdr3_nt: TGTGCCAGAGAGGGGGCCCGCGGGGAGCTGTTTTTT
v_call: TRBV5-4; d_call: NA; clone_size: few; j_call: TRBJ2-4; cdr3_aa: CASSGQNIQYF; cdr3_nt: TGTGCCAGCAGCGGCCAAAACATTCAGTACTTC
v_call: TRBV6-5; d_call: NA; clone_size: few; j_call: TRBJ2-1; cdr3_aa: CASSLLDEQFF; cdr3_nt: TGTGCCAGCAGTTTATTGGATGAGCAGTTCTTC
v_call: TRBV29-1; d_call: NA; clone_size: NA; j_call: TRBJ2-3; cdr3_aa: CSVGVPTDTQYF; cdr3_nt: TGCAGCGTTGGTGTACCCACAGATACGCAGTATTTT
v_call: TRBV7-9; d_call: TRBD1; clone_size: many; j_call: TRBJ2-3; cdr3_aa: CASSARHTRGWSTDTQYF; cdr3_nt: TGTGCCAGCAGCGCGCGCCACACCAGGGGGTGGAGCACAGATACGCAGTATTTT
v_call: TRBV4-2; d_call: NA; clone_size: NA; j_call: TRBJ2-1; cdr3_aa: CASSQRSRAYNEQFF; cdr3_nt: TGTGCCAGCAGCCAAAGATCGCGTGCCTACAATGAGCAGTTCTTC
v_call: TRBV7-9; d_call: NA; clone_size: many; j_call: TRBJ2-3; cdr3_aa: CASSLDGAGDTQYF; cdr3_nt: TGTGCCAGCAGCTTAGACGGGGCAGGGGATACGCAGTATTTT
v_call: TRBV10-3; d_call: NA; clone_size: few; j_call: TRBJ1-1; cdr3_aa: CATLAPGDRLNTEAFF; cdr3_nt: TGTGCCACCTTGGCCCCAGGTGACAGACTTAACACTGAAGCTTTCTTT
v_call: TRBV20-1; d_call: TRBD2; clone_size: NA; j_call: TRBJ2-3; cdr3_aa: CSALPTAGGPTDTQYF; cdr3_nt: TGCAGTGCTTTACCGACCGCGGGGGGTCCCACAGATACGCAGTATTTT
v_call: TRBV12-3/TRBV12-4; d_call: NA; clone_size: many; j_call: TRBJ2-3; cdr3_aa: CASSPNTDTQYF; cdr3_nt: TGTGCCAGCAGCCCGAACACAGATACGCAGTATTTT
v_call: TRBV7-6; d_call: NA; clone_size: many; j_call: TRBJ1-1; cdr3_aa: CASSFGGGTEAFF; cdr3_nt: TGTGCCAGCAGCTTCGGGGGGGGCACTGAAGCTTTCTTT
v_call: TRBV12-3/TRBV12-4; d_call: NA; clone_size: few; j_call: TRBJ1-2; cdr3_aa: CASSYVGEGQGLFGYTF; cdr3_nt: TGTGCCAGCAGTTACGTAGGTGAGGGCCAGGGCCTCTTTGGCTACACCTTC
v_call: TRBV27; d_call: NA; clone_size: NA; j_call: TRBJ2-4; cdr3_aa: CASSTKGVSLKNIQYF; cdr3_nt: TGTGCCAGCAGTACCAAGGGCGTCTCGCTCAAAAACATTCAGTACTTC
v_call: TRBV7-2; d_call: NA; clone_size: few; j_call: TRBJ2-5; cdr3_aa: CASSLGTGGWETQYF; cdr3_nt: TGTGCCAGCAGCTTAGGGACGGGGGGCTGGGAGACCCAGTACTTC
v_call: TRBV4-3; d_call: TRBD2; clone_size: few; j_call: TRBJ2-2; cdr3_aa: CASSRALGGLAGGRYTGELFF; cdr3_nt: TGCGCCAGCAGCCGGGCCCTGGGGGGACTAGCGGGGGGACGATACACCGGGGAGCTGTTTTTT
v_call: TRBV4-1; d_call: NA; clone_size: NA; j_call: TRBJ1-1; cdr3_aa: CASSQANSPGAFF; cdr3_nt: TGCGCCAGCAGCCAAGCAAACAGCCCCGGGGCTTTCTTT
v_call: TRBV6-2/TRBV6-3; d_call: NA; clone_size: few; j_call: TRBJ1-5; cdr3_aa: CASRPQGNQPQHF; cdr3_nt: TGTGCCAGCAGGCCACAGGGAAATCAGCCCCAGCATTTT
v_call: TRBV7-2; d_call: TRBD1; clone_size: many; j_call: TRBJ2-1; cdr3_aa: CASSWTGDEQFF; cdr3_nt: TGTGCCAGCAGCTGGACAGGGGATGAGCAGTTCTTC
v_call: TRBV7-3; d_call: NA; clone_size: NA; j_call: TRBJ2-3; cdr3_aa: CASSLTYPDTQYF; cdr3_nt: TGTGCCAGCAGCTTAACTTACCCCGATACGCAGTATTTT
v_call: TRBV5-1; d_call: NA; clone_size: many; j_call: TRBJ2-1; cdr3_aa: CASSGRGFYNEQFF; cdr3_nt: TGCGCCAGCAGCGGCAGGGGCTTCTACAATGAGCAGTTCTTC
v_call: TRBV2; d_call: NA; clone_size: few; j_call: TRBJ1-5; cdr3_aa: CASSDPGVYSNQPQHF; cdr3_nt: TGTGCCAGCAGTGATCCAGGAGTTTATAGCAATCAGCCCCAGCATTTT
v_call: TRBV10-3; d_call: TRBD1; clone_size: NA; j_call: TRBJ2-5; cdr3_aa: CAISGTGGEETQYF; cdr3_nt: TGTGCCATCAGTGGAACAGGGGGCGAGGAGACCCAGTACTTC
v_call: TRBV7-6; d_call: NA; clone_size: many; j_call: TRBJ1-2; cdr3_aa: CASSPGGTYGYTF; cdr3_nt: TGTGCCAGCAGCCCGGGGGGGACGTATGGCTACACCTTC
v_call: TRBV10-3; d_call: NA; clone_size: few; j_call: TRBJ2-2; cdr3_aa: CATLGAGPGELSF; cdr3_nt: TGTGCCACCTTGGGGGCGGGTCCCGGGGAGCTGTCTTTT
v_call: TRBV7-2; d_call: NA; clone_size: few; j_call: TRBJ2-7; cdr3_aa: CASSLMGPTYEQYF; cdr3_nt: TGTGCCAGCAGCCTTATGGGACCGACCTACGAGCAGTACTTC
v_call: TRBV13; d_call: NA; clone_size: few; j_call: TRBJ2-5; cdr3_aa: CASSSQEEGRQETQYF; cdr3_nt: TGTGCCAGCAGCTCCCAGGAGGAAGGGCGCCAAGAGACCCAGTACTTC
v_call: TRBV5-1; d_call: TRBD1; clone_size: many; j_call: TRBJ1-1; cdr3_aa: CASSFGDRGRRNTEAFF; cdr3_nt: TGCGCCAGCAGCTTCGGGGACAGGGGGCGTAGGAACACTGAAGCTTTCTTT
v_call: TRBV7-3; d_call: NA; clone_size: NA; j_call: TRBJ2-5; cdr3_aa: CASSLKTVQETQYF; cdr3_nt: TGTGCCAGCAGCTTAAAAACGGTGCAAGAGACCCAGTACTTC
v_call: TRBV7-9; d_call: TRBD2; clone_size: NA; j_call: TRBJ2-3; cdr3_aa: CASSQTSGPSTTDTQYF; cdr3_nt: TGTGCCAGCAGCCAAACTAGCGGGCCCTCCACTACAGATACGCAGTATTTT
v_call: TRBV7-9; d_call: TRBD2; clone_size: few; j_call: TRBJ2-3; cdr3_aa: CASSGWSGMRPDTQYF; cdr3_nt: TGTGCCAGCAGCGGATGGAGCGGGATGAGACCAGATACGCAGTATTTT
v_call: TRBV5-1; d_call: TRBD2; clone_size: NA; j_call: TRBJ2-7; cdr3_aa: CASSWRLAGGPYEQYF; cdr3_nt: TGCGCCAGCAGCTGGCGACTAGCGGGGGGGCCCTACGAGCAGTACTTC
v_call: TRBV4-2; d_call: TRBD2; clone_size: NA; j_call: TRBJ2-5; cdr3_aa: CASSLRLAGEEETQYF; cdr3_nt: TGTGCCAGCAGCCTCCGACTAGCGGGGGAGGAAGAGACCCAGTACTTC
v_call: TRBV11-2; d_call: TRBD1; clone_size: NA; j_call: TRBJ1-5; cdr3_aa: CASSQTGGRSNQPQHF; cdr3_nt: TGTGCCAGCAGCCAGACAGGGGGTAGGAGCAATCAGCCCCAGCATTTT
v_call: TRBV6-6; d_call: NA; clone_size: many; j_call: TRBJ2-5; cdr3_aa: CASSYSNPGGGKETQYF; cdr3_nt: TGTGCCAGCAGTTACTCAAACCCAGGGGGAGGTAAAGAGACCCAGTACTTC
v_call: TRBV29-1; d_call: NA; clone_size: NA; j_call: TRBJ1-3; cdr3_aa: CSVRAISGNTIYF; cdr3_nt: TGCAGCGTCAGGGCGATCTCTGGAAACACCATATATTTT
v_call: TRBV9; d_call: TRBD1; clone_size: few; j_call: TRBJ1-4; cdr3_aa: CASSPTGGGLFF; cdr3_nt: TGTGCCAGCAGCCCCACAGGGGGCGGACTGTTTTTT
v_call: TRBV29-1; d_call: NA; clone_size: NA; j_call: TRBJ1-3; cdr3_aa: CSVESGNGNTIYF; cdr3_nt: TGCAGCGTTGAATCAGGGAACGGAAACACCATATATTTT
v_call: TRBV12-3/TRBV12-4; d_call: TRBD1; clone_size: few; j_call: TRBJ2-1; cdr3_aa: CASSLGQAANEQFF; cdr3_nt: TGTGCCAGCAGTTTGGGACAGGCCGCCAATGAGCAGTTCTTC
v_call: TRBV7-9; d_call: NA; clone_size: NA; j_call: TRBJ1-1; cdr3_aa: CPSSLEHPEAFF; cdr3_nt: TGTCCCAGCAGCTTAGAGCACCCTGAAGCTTTCTTT